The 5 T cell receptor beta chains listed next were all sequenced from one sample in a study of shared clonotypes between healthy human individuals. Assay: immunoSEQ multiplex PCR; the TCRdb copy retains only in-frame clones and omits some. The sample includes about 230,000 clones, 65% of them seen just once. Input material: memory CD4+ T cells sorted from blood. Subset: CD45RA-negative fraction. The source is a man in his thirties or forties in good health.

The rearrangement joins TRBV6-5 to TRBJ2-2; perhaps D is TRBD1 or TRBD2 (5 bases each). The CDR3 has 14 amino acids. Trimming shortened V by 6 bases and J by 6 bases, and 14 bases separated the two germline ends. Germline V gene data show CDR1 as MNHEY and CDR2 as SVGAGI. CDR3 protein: CASRGTLTAGELFF. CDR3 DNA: TGTGCCAGCAGGGGGACCTTAACAGCCGGGGAGCTGTTTTTT.

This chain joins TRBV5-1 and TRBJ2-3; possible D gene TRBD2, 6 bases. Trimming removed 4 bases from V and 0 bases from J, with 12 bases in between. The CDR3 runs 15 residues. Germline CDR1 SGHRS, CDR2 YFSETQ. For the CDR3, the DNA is TGCGCCAGCAGCCCGAGACTAGGGAGCACAGATACGCAGTATTTT. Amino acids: CASSPRLGSTDTQYF.

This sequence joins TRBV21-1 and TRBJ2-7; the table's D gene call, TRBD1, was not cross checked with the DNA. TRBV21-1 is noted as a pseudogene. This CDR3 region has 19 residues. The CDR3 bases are TGTGCCAGCAGCAAAGGTAGTGAGGGACATTCGGCTGAAGCCTACGAGCAGTACTTC. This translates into CASSKGSEGHSAEAYEQYF.

The CDR3 protein is CASSFGTETQYF. DNA of the CDR3: TGTGCCAGCAGCTTCGGGACGGAGACCCAGTACTTC. The chain recombines TRBV11-1 with TRBJ2-5; D is possibly TRBD1 or TRBD2 (5 bases each). Trimming cost V 3 bases and J 5 bases, with 7 bases left between them. The V gene's germline CDR1 is SGHAT and CDR2 FQDESV (reference sequence). The CDR3 totals 12 residues.

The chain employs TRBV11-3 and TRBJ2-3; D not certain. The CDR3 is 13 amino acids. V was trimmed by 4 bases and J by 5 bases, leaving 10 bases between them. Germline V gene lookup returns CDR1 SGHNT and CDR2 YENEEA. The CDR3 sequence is CASSSRDGDTQYF. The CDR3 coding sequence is TGTGCCAGCAGCTCAAGAGACGGAGATACGCAGTATTTT.